This T cell receptor beta chain appears in the sequencing data of a study of blood T cell repertoires in COVID-19. Study-wide context: The United States, Italy and Spain supplied acute and convalescent COVID-19 samples.

Under the authors' procedure: The assay estimated nucleated cells by amplifying reference gene primers. Some clones are missing from TCRdb's copy, which holds only in-frame ones; the method was immunoSEQ multiplex PCR. V and J calls and clone size follow that table, whereas D and trimming were derived from the DNA. The data contain some 40,000 clones, roughly 80% of them singletons. Germline V gene sequence: CDR1 SEHNR, CDR2 FQNEAQ (reference sequence). The CDR3 runs 17 residues. The V segment lost 1 base and the J segment 6 bases; nucleotides outside the gene matches: 11. This sequence was found in a man between 65 and 85 years old with acute or convalescent COVID-19. The rearrangement uses TRBV7-9 and TRBJ2-7; TRBD2 agrees at 11 bases. Sequencing was done on a sample of peripheral blood. The CDR3 sequence: CASSLGNRLAGIGEQYF. CDR3 sequence (DNA): TGTGCCAGCAGCTTAGGAAATCGACTAGCGGGAATAGGCGAGCAGTACTTC.